The count of the clone carrying this T cell receptor (beta chain) is one. Its antigen is unknown. With the ViraFEST assay, the study expanded antigen-specific CD4+ T cells using viral peptide pools, then sequenced them. Cultured cells yielded isolated CD4+ T cells after 10 to 11 days. Vaccinated participants had no history of SARS-CoV-2 infection and tested negative for nucleocapsid antibodies. IL-2 medium supplanted half the medium on days 3 and 7. Sequenced by immunoSEQ multiplex PCR; TCRdb stores in-frame clones only, minus some. The repertoire holds approximately 44,000 clones, with approximately 80% as singletons. This entry is derived from a study of vaccination effects on CD4 cells after COVID-19. The sequence was collected from a human donor who received a COVID-19 vaccine. The source was CD4+ T cells from PBMCs cultured with HCoV-NL63 spike peptides, collected before COVID-19 vaccination.

The CDR3 sequence: CASRLDSLYGYTF. The CDR3 nucleotides read TGTGCCAGCAGACTCGACAGTCTCTATGGCTACACCTTC. The chain uses TRBV6-5 and TRBJ1-2; D is possibly TRBD1 (5 bases). Per germline, CDR1 MNHEY and CDR2 SVGAGI. The length of the CDR3 is 13 residues. V gave up 6 bases and J gave up 4 bases, with 12 bases separating them.